These 6 T cell receptor beta chains were sequenced from one sample in a study of CD8+ T cells in alopecia areata. RNA extraction and reverse transcription yielded cDNA as sequencing template. Some clones are missing from TCRdb's copy, which holds only in-frame ones; the method was immunoSEQ multiplex PCR. The data contain some 150,000 clones, about 88% of them singletons. Treatment noted: oral pan-JAK inhibitor, 5-10 mg twice daily. The material sequenced was CD8+ T cells sorted from blood, taken at week 4, from a patient treated with tofacitinib. The receptors shown here come from a human donor with alopecia areata.

This chain uses TRBV4-1 with TRBJ2-5, with no clear D. Germline values: CDR1 MGHRA, CDR2 YSYEKL. This CDR3 is 14 amino acids long. The germline V and J ends were trimmed by 1 base and 5 bases, with 11 bases remaining between them. CDR3: CASSQGLSEETQYF. CDR3 in DNA: TGCGCCAGCAGCCAAGGGTTGAGTGAGGAGACCCAGTACTTC.

The CDR3: CASSELLGYGYTF. The DNA of the CDR3 is TGTGCCAGCAGTGAACTTTTAGGGTATGGCTACACCTTC. This rearrangement joins TRBV6-1 to TRBJ1-2; D is unclear. The germline V gene encodes CDR1 MNHNS and CDR2 SASEGT. Trimming took 2 bases from V and 5 from J, leaving 9 bases between them. CDR3 length: 13 amino acids.

The CDR3 DNA reads as TGTGCCAGCAGCTTACCAGCGGGAGGGCCGGATACCACAGATACGCAGTATTTT. Residues: CASSLPAGGPDTTDTQYF. The rearrangement joins TRBV7-3 to TRBJ2-3; TRBD2 matches at 10 bases. Germline V gene lookup returns CDR1 SGHTA and CDR2 FQGTGA. There are 18 residues in the CDR3. Germline trimming cut 2 bases from V and 2 bases from J; bases unmatched to any gene: 10.

This sequence joins TRBV30 and TRBJ2-1; 10 bases fit TRBD2. The J segment lost 5 bases and the V segment lost 7 bases, leaving 11 bases of the junction unmatched. The length of the CDR3 is 15 residues. Germline V gene sequence: CDR1 GTSNPN, CDR2 SVGIG (reference sequence). Here the CDR3 reads CASLPAGGPDNEQFF. Written as DNA, the CDR3 is TGTGCCTCACTCCCAGCGGGGGGGCCTGACAATGAGCAGTTCTTC.

The chain joins TRBV29-1 to TRBJ2-1, with D possibly TRBD1 on 5 matching bases. The CDR3 has 13 residues. CDR1 and CDR2 from the germline V gene are SQVTM and ANQGSEA. V dropped 6 bases and J dropped 0 bases, with 9 bases sitting between them. The CDR3 DNA reads as TGCAGCGTGACAGAGAGCTCCTACAATGAGCAGTTCTTC. Encoded protein: CSVTESSYNEQFF.

J is TRBJ2-2 and V is TRBV29-1; D not certain. Germline V gene lookup returns CDR1 SQVTM and CDR2 ANQGSEA. The CDR3 extends over 11 amino acids. Trimming cost V 4 bases and J 5 bases, with 5 bases left between them. The CDR3 sequence is CSVAETGELFF. The CDR3 region has the DNA TGCAGCGTTGCGGAGACCGGGGAGCTGTTTTTT.